Listed below are T cell receptor beta chains from one sample, sequenced in a study of CD8+ T cells in alopecia areata. The method was immunoSEQ multiplex PCR; TCRdb's version includes in-frame clones alone and lacks a portion of them. In the table there are fewer than 150,000 clones, about 60% of which are singletons. Sequenced input: CD4+ T cells sorted from blood. These receptors came from a human donor in good health. The CDR3 runs from the conserved cysteine through the conserved F or W. D genes are given only for firm matches.

NA TRBV20-1 CSARFDEKLFF
NA TRBV29-1 CSVEERGADNEQFF
NA TRBV5-1 CASSLAQGNTEAFF
NA TRBV2 CASTLLQGLGTGELFF
NA TRBV27 CASSPLEGAGVKNIQYF
NA TRBV29-1 CSGGRGTGELFF
TRBD1 TRBV4-1 CASSRPGQSSSYNEQFF
NA TRBV30 CALGGDPDTQYF
NA TRBV23-1 CASRSRRRDGANVLTF
TRBD1 TRBV27 CASRRGQGENYTF
NA TRBV19 CASSHQGGSNYGYTF
NA TRBV5-1 CASSLGASPETQYF
NA TRBV19 CASRTNSGNTIYF
NA TRBV29-1 CSAESGGTDTQYF
TRBD2 TRBV30 CAWRTGTSPSFGDTQYF
NA TRBV11-3 CASSESQGIAFF
NA TRBV7-6 CASSPRAGAAGPTNEKLFF
TRBD2 TRBV29-1 CSPRLAGYNEQFF
NA TRBV19 CASSMGGRYGYTF
TRBD2 TRBV5-1 CASSQTLAGHNEQYF
TRBD1 TRBV5-4 CASSIGGGNQPQHF
NA TRBV30 CAWSGGPNQPQHF
NA TRBV27 CASRGLGGETEAFF
NA TRBV10-3 CATDMLGGDTQYF
NA TRBV7-9 CASSRITSGDTQYF